Sequencing of this T cell receptor (beta chain) was carried out in a study of blood T cell repertoires in COVID-19. Background on the study: COVID-19 samples, acute and convalescent, were from the United States, Italy and Spain. T cells, B-cell-depleted T cells, or PBMCs provided the cDNA or gDNA that served as material.

Authors' methods: Amplifying reference gene primers gave estimates of nucleated cell counts. TCRdb's table, derived via immunoSEQ multiplex PCR, lists solely in-frame clones and lacks some. V and J calls and clone size are given by that table; D and trimming were obtained from the DNA. The sample holds 45,000 or so clones, around nine tenths seen once. Sequences were obtained from peripheral blood. The source of this sequence is an elderly man with acute or convalescent COVID-19.

The CDR3 sequence: CATSRGGLAGSYTQYF. CDR3 in DNA: TGTGCCACCAGCAGAGGGGGGCTAGCGGGGTCGTATACGCAGTATTTT. This chain connects TRBV15 to TRBJ2-3; 9 nucleotides match TRBD2. After removal of 1 base from V and 7 bases from J, the junction contained 9 bases not matched to a gene. The CDR3 spans 16 residues. Per the germline V gene, CDR1 is LNHNV and CDR2 is YYDKDF (reference sequence).